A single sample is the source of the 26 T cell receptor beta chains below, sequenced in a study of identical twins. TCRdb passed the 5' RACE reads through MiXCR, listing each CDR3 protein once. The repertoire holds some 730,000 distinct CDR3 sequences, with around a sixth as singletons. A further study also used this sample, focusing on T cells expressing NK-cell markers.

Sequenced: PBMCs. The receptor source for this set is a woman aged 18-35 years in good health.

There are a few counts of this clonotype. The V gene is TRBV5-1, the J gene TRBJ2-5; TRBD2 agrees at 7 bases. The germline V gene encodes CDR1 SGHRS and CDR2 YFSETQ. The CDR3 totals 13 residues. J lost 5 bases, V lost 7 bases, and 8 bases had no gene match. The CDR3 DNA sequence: TGCGCCAGCCGAACCCTCGGGGGGGAGACCCAGTACTTC. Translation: CASRTLGGETQYF.

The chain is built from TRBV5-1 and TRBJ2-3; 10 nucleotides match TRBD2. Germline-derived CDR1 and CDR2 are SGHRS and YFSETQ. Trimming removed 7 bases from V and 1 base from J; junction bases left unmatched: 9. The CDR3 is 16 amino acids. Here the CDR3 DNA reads TGCGCCAGCCGAAGAGAAAGCGGGGGGGGCACAGATACGCAGTATTTT. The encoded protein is CASRRESGGGTDTQYF. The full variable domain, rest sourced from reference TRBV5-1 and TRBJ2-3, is KAGVTQTPRYLIKTRGQQVTLSCSPISGHRSVSWYQQTPGQGLQFLFEYFSETQRNKGNFPGRFSGRQFSNSRSEMNVSTLELGDSALYLCASRRESGGGTDTQYFGPGTRLTVL.

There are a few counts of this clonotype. CDR3 DNA: TGCAGTGCTGCGGCGAGGCTAGCGGCGAGGGAGCAGTACTTC. This codes for CSAAARLAAREQYF. The V and J genes are TRBV20-1 and TRBJ2-7; 7 nucleotides line up with TRBD2. The CDR3 extends over 14 amino acids. Losses at the gene ends were 5 bases for V and 7 bases for J; bases not matched to a gene: 14. Germline CDR1 DFQATT, CDR2 SNEGSKA (reference sequence).

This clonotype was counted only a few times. The CDR3 bases are TGTGCCAGCAGTCTCGGGACGGTGCAAAATGGCTACACCTTC. The encoded protein is CASSLGTVQNGYTF. The V call is TRBV12-3 or TRBV12-4, the J call TRBJ1-2, with D tentatively TRBD1 (5 bases). The CDR3 is 14 residues long. V was shortened by 5 bases and J by 6 bases, with 16 bases between the two germline ends.

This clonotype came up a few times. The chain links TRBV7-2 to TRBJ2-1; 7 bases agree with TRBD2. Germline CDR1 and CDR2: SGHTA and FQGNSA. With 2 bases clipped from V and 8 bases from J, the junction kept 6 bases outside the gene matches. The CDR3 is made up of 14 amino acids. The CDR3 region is CASSLQGLPHEQFF. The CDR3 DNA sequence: TGTGCCAGCAGCTTACAGGGACTACCCCATGAGCAGTTCTTC.

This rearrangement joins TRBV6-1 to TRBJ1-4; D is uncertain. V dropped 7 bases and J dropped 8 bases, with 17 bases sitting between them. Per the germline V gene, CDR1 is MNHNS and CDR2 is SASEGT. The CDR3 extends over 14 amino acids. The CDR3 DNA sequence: TGTGCCAGCACCCTATCGGTCTCTCGGGAAAAACTGTTTTTT. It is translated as CASTLSVSREKLFF.

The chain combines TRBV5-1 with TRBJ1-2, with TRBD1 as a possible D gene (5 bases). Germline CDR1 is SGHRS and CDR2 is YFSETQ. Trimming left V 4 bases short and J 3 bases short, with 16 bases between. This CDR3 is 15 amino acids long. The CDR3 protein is CASSLGFGTDYGYTF. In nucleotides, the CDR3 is TGCGCCAGCAGCCTGGGGTTCGGGACGGACTATGGCTACACCTTC.

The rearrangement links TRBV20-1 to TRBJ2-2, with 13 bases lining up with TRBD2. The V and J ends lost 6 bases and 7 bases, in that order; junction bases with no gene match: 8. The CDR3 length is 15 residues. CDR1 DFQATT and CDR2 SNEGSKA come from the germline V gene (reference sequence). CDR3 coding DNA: TGCAGTGCCCTACTAGCGGGGGGGCGGAACGGGGAGCTGTTTTTT. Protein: CSALLAGGRNGELFF.

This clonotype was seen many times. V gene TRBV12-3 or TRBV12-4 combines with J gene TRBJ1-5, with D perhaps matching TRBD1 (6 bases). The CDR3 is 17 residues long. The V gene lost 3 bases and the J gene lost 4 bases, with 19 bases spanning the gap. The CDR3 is CASSLNTGGLGNQPQHF. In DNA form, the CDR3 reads TGTGCCAGCAGTTTGAATACTGGGGGGCTAGGGAATCAGCCCCAGCATTTT.

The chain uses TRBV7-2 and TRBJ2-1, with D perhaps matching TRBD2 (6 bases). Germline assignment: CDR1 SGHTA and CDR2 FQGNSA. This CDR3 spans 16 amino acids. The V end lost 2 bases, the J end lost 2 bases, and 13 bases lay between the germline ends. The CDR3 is CASSLLEGGAYNEQFF. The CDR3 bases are TGTGCCAGCAGCTTACTCGAGGGAGGTGCCTACAATGAGCAGTTCTTC.

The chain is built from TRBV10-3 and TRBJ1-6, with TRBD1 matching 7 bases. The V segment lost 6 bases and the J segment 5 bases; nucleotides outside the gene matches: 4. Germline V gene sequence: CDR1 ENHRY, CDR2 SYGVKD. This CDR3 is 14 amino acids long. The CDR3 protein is CAIRNTGDNSPLHF. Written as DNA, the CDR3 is TGTGCCATCAGAAATACAGGGGATAATTCACCCCTCCACTTT.

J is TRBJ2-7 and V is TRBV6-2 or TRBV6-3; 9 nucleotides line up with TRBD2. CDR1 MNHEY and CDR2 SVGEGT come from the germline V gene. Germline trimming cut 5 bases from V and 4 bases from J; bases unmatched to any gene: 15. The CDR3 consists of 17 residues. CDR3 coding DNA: TGTGCCAGCAGTACTCTTACCGAGGGACTAGCAGCTTACGAGCAGTACTTC. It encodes CASSTLTEGLAAYEQYF.

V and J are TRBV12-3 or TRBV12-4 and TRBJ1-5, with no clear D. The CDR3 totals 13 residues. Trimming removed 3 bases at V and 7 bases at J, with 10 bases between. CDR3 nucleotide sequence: TGTGCCAGCAGTTTCTCGAGCGACCAGCCCCAGCATTTT. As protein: CASSFSSDQPQHF.

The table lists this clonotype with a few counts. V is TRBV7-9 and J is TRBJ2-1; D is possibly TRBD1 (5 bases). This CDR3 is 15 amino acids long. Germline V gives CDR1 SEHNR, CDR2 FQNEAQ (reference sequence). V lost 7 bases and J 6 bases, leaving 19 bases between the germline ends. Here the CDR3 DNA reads TGTGCCAGCACCCCTGCCGTGGGGCCACTCAATGAGCAGTTCTTC. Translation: CASTPAVGPLNEQFF.

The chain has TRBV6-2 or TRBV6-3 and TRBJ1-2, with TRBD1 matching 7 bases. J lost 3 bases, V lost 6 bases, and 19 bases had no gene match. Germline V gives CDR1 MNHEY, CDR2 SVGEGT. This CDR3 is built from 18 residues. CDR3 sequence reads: CASSPKTADPGQHYGYTF. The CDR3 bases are TGTGCCAGCAGCCCCAAAACCGCCGACCCGGGACAGCACTATGGCTACACCTTC.

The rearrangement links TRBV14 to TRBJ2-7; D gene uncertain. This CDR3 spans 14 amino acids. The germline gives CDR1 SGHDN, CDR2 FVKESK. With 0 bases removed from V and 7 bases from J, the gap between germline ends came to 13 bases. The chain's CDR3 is CASSQELPIMEQYF. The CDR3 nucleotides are TGTGCCAGCAGCCAAGAACTCCCAATTATGGAGCAGTACTTC. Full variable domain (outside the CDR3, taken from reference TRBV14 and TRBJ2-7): EAGVTQFPSHSVIEKGQTVTLRCDPISGHDNLYWYRRVMGKEIKFLLHFVKESKQDESGMPNNRFLAERTGGTYSTLKVQPAELEDSGVYFCASSQELPIMEQYFGPGTRLTVT.

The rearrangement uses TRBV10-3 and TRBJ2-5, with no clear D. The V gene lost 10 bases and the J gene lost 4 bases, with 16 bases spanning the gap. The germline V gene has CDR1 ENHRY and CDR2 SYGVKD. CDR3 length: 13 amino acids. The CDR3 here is CATGLVVGETQYF. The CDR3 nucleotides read TGTGCCACCGGGTTGGTGGTCGGAGAGACCCAGTACTTC.

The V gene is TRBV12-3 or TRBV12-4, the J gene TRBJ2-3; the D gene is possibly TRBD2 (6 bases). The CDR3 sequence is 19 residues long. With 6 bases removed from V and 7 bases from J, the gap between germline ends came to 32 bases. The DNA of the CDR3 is TGTGCCAGCAGCCCCGGACTCATTGGGCTAGCGACACGGGTTTATACGCAGTATTTT. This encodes CASSPGLIGLATRVYTQYF.

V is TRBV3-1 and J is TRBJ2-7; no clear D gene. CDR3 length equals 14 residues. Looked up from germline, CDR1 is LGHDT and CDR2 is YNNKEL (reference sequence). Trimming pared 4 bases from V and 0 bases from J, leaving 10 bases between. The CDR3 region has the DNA TGTGCCAGCAGCCTTGACATTAACTCCTACGAGCAGTACTTC. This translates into CASSLDINSYEQYF.

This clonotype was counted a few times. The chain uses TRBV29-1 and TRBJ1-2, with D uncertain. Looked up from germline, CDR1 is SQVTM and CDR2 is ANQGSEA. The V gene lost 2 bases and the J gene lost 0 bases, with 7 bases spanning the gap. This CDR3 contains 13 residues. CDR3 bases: TGCAGCGTTGAAAGCCCAGCTAACTATGGCTACACCTTC. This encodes CSVESPANYGYTF.

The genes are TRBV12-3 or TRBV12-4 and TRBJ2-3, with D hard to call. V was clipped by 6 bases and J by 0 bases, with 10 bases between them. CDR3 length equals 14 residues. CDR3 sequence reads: CASSPGHSTDTQYF. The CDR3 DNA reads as TGTGCCAGCAGCCCCGGCCATAGCACAGATACGCAGTATTTT.

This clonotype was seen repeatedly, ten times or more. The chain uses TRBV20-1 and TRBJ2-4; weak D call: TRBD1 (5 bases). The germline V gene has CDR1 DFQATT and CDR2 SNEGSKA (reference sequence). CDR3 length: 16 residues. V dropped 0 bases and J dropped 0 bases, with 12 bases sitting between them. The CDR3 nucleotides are TGCAGTGCTAGAGATACAGGTAGACTAGCCAAAAACATTCAGTACTTC. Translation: CSARDTGRLAKNIQYF.

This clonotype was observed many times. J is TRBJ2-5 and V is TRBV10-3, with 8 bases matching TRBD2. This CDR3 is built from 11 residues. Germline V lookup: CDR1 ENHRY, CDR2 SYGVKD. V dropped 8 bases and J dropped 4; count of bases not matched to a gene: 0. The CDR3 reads CAIAGGETQYF. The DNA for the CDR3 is TGTGCCATCGCGGGAGGAGAGACCCAGTACTTC.

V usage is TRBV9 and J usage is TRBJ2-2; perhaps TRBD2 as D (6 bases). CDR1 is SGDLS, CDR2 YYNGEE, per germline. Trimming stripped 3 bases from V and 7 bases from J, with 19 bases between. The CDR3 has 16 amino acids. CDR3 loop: CASSAFVTRSGGELFF. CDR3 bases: TGTGCCAGCAGCGCATTCGTGACTAGGAGTGGCGGGGAGCTGTTTTTT.

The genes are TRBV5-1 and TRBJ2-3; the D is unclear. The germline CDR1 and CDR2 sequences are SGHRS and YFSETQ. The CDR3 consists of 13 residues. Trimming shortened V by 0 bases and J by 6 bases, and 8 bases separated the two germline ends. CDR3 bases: TGCGCCAGCAGCTTGGCGGAGATTGATACGCAGTATTTT. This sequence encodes CASSLAEIDTQYF.

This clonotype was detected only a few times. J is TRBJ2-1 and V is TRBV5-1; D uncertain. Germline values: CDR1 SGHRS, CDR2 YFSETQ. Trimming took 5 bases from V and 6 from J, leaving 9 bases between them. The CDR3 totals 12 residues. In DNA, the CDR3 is TGCGCCAGCAGTTCAGAATCCAATGAGCAGTTCTTC. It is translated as CASSSESNEQFF.